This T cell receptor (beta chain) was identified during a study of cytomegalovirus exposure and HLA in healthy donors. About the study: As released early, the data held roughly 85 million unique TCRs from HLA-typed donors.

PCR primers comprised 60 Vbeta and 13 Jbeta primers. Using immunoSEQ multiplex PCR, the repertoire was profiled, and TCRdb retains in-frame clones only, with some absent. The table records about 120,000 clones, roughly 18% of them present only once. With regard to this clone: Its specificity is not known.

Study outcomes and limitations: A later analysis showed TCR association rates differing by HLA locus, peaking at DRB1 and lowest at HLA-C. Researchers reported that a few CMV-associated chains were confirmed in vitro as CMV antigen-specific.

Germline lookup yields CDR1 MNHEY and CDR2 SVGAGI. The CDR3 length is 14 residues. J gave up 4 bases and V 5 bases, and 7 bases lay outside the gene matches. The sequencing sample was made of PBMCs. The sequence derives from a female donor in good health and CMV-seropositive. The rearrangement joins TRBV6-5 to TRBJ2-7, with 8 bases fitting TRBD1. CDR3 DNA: TGTGCCAGCAGTGTGACAGGGGAGACGTACGAGCAGTACTTC. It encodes CASSVTGETYEQYF.